The clone carrying this TCR beta chain was recorded at least ten times. Its antigen is as yet unknown. The data are from a study of T cell repertoires in cytomegalovirus infection. The overall study: Signatures in public TCR beta sequences pointed to both CMV infection and matching HLA type. Whole-study results and caveats: HLA-C-restricted, CMV-specific TCR beta clonotypes were dominant ex vivo.

TCRdb reprocessed the reads via MiXCR and lists one record per CDR3 protein. This table holds roughly 100,000 distinct CDR3 sequences, about 15% found once. Deletions cut 7 bases from V and 0 bases from J, with 15 bases between. This CDR3 region has 15 residues. The chain carries TRBV12-3 or TRBV12-4 and TRBJ1-1; a weak D match, TRBD1 (6 bases). The clonotype comes from a human donor in good health (CMV status not recorded). Some clones in this sample may be carry-over from other donors' samples. The sample comprised PBMCs. CDR3 nucleotides: TGTGCCAGCACTCGGAGAAACAGGGTGAACACTGAAGCTTTCTTT. Translation: CASTRRNRVNTEAFF.